This T cell receptor beta chain was recorded in a study of human T cells and chemical hapten exposure. Looking at the study overall: On the upper back, patch tests were applied with 0.01% DPC and read at 6 days.

This clonotype was seen a handful of times. Germline CDR1 and CDR2: SGHAT and FQNNGV. The CDR3 contains 11 residues. Trimming removed 8 bases from V and 4 bases from J, with 8 bases in between. Described time point: patch test 2, 6 weeks after DPC sensitization. Treatment reported: therapeutic diphenylcyclopropenone sensitization with weekly scalp DPC. MiXCR was run by TCRdb on the RACE reads, yielding one entry per CDR3 protein. There are about 350,000 distinct CDR3 sequences in the sample; under 6.5% occur only once, and around 5.8% lies in the top ten. The material was whole blood, obtained in connection with sensitization to the hapten diphenylcyclopropenone (DPC). The rearrangement uses TRBV11-2 and TRBJ1-1; D call uncertain. The clonotype was recovered from a woman younger than 30 with alopecia areata. Some clones in this sample may be carry-over from other donors' samples. The DNA of the CDR3 is TGTGCCAGCTCCAGTCCCACTGAAGCTTTCTTT. Its protein product is CASSSPTEAFF. Combining the CDR3 with reference TRBV11-2 and TRBJ1-1 gives the whole variable domain EAGVAQSPRYKIIEKRQSVAFWCNPISGHATLYWYQQILGQGPKLLIQFQNNGVVDDSQLPKDRFSAERLKGVDSTLKIQPAKLEDSAVYLCASSSPTEAFFGQGTRLTVV.